One sample yielded the 28 T cell receptor beta chains listed below, sequenced in a study of CD8 T cells in ankylosing spondylitis. Study-level results: Ankylosing spondylitis blood appeared to carry a characteristic TCR beta motif of seven to nine highly homologous variants.

MiXCR was run by TCRdb on the 5' RACE reads, yielding one entry per CDR3 protein. The data contain about 420,000 distinct CDR3 sequences, around 20% of them singletons. Their target antigens are unknown. Sequencing was carried out using blood, either unsorted or a sorted T cell fraction (not recorded which). These receptors were obtained from a male donor with ankylosing spondylitis.

The J gene is TRBJ2-6, the V gene TRBV25-1; the D is unclear. V shed 7 bases and J shed 2 bases, with 6 bases lying between them. The CDR3 runs to 13 residues. The V gene's germline CDR1 is MGHDK and CDR2 SYGVNS. The CDR3: CASNGPGANVLTF. The DNA of the CDR3 is TGTGCCAGCAATGGACCTGGGGCCAACGTCCTGACTTTC. Full variable domain (missing parts from reference TRBV25-1 and TRBJ2-6): EADIYQTPRYLVIGTGKKITLECSQTMGHDKMYWYQQDPGMELHLIHYSYGVNSTEKGDLSSESTVSRIRTEHFPLTLESARPSHTSQYLCASNGPGANVLTFGAGSRLTVL.

CDR3 amino acids: CSAKRGLAKEQYF. DNA of the CDR3: TGCAGTGCTAAAAGGGGACTAGCGAAAGAGCAGTACTTC. The chain employs TRBV20-1 and TRBJ2-7, with 10 bases that match TRBD2. Germline CDR1 DFQATT, CDR2 SNEGSKA (reference sequence). CDR3 length: 13 residues. The trim removed 4 bases at V and 7 bases at J, leaving 7 bases unmatched.

This clonotype occurred many times. The chain couples TRBV7-6 to TRBJ1-1; D unresolved. V was pared by 11 bases and J by 4 bases, with 14 bases between. The germline CDR1 and CDR2 sequences are SGHVS and FNYEAQ. This CDR3 is 12 amino acids long. The CDR3 bases are TGTGCCGGCCTGGAGGCGGGCACTGAAGCTTTCTTT. It is translated as CAGLEAGTEAFF.

The chain joins TRBV5-1 to TRBJ2-7; D might be TRBD2 (5 bases). The CDR3 is 15 residues long. Germline CDR1 is SGHRS and CDR2 is YFSETQ. Trimming pared 4 bases from V and 2 bases from J, leaving 16 bases between. The DNA of the CDR3 is TGCGCCAGCAGCGCCGGACTCGCAGTAACCTACGAGCAGTACTTC. This sequence encodes CASSAGLAVTYEQYF.

This clonotype was found a few times. The CDR3 coding sequence is TGTGCCAGCAGTCCCGGACAGGGGGGGACCTACGAGCAGTACTTC. This codes for CASSPGQGGTYEQYF. The V gene is TRBV9, the J gene TRBJ2-7, with 10 bases aligning to TRBD1. V lost 5 bases, J lost 2 bases, and 7 bases stayed unmatched. In germline, CDR1 is SGDLS, CDR2 YYNGEE. This CDR3 has 15 amino acids.

This clonotype was detected a few times. The chain employs TRBV6-6 and TRBJ1-2, with TRBD1 as a possible D gene (5 bases). In germline, CDR1 is MNHNY, CDR2 SVGAGI (reference sequence). Trimming took off 3 bases at V and 8 bases at J, with 7 bases between the two ends. The CDR3 spans 11 residues. The CDR3 DNA is TGTGCCAGCAGTTATCGACAGGGCTACACCTTC. Its translation is CASSYRQGYTF.

The chain employs TRBV6-1 and TRBJ1-5; D is possibly TRBD1 (5 bases). CDR1 and CDR2 (germline): MNHNS, SASEGT. The CDR3 is 14 amino acids. V was trimmed by 7 bases and J by 5 bases, leaving 15 bases between them. This CDR3 is CASTRAGLDQPQHF. The CDR3, as DNA: TGTGCCAGCACCCGGGCAGGGTTGGATCAGCCCCAGCATTTT.

A few counts support this clonotype. The chain joins TRBV6-2 or TRBV6-3 to TRBJ2-5; 10 bases map to TRBD2. Trimming at V came to 2 bases and at J to 4 bases, leaving 7 bases not matched to a gene. The CDR3 contains 16 residues. Germline CDR1 and CDR2: MNHEY and SVGEGT. The CDR3 here is CASSYEAGGPRETQYF. CDR3 nucleotides: TGTGCCAGCAGTTACGAAGCGGGAGGGCCTCGAGAGACCCAGTACTTC.

The sample holds many counts of this clonotype. The chain recombines TRBV20-1 with TRBJ2-3, with 11 bases identical to TRBD2. Losses at the gene ends were 6 bases for V and 3 bases for J; bases not matched to a gene: 8. The CDR3 is 15 residues long. Germline V gives CDR1 DFQATT, CDR2 SNEGSKA (reference sequence). The CDR3 DNA follows: TGCAGTGCAATGCAGACTAGCGGGAAAACAGATACGCAGTATTTT. Amino acids: CSAMQTSGKTDTQYF.

To note about this clonotype: Being one base from a much bigger clone, this may be a read error. The rearrangement links TRBV29-1 to TRBJ2-1; the D gene is possibly TRBD1 (6 bases). Between the trimmed V and J ends, which lost 5 bases and 7 bases, there was a span of 12 bases. Per germline, CDR1 SQVTM and CDR2 ANQGSEA. CDR3 size: 12 residues. CDR3 in DNA: TGCAGCGTTAGACCCCAGGGGAATGAGCAGTTCTTC. Translated: CSVRPQGNEQFF.

This clonotype was counted many times. The rearrangement links TRBV6-5 to TRBJ2-7; a possible D gene is TRBD2 (6 bases). The CDR3 has 16 residues. The V and J ends lost 0 bases and 0 bases respectively, with 12 bases between them. Germline CDR1 MNHEY, CDR2 SVGAGI. CDR3 sequence reads: CASSYSEGRGSYEQYF. The CDR3 DNA is TGTGCCAGCAGTTACTCGGAGGGGCGGGGCTCCTACGAGCAGTACTTC.

This clonotype was counted a few times. The rearrangement uses TRBV20-1 and TRBJ2-1; D is perhaps TRBD2 (6 bases). The V gene lost 3 bases and the J gene lost 7 bases, with 19 bases spanning the gap. Germline CDR1 reads DFQATT; CDR2 reads SNEGSKA (reference sequence). The CDR3 length is 15 residues. The CDR3 spells CSASPGGSGGNEQFF. The CDR3 DNA sequence: TGCAGTGCTAGCCCCGGGGGTAGCGGAGGAAATGAGCAGTTCTTC.

A few counts support this clonotype. This chain links TRBV12-3 or TRBV12-4 with TRBJ1-5; D uncertain. With 6 bases removed from V and 5 bases from J, the gap between germline ends came to 11 bases. This CDR3 is 13 amino acids long. The CDR3 loop reads CASRGTGHQPQHF. The DNA of the CDR3 is TGTGCCAGCAGAGGAACGGGCCATCAGCCCCAGCATTTT.

This clonotype showed up just a few times. The chain joins TRBV5-6 to TRBJ2-7, with 9 nucleotides matching TRBD2. CDR1 is SGHDT and CDR2 is YYEEEE in the germline V gene. V dropped 4 bases and J dropped 4; count of bases not matched to a gene: 15. The CDR3 spans 17 residues. The CDR3 is CASSRPTSGFLFYEQYF. The CDR3 DNA sequence: TGTGCCAGCAGCCGACCGACTAGCGGATTCCTCTTTTACGAGCAGTACTTC.

The chain combines TRBV10-3 with TRBJ2-1, with D possibly being TRBD2 (6 bases). Between the trimmed V and J ends, which lost 5 bases and 5 bases, there was a span of 16 bases. From germline, CDR1 is ENHRY and CDR2 SYGVKD. The CDR3 extends over 15 amino acids. CDR3 region: CAISSGLPSNNEQFF. DNA for the CDR3: TGTGCCATCAGTTCGGGACTCCCCAGCAACAATGAGCAGTTCTTC.

This clonotype was recorded a few times. This CDR3 is CASRSGQRTGELFF. CDR3 nucleotides: TGTGCCAGCAGGTCCGGACAACGGACCGGGGAGCTGTTTTTT. The chain couples TRBV28 to TRBJ2-2; weak D call: TRBD1 (5 bases). The V gene's germline CDR1 is MDHEN and CDR2 SYDVKM. The V end lost 6 bases, the J end lost 5 bases, and 13 bases lay between the germline ends. This CDR3 contains 14 residues.

The V call is TRBV21-1, the J call TRBJ2-4; the D segment call TRBD2 is taken from the table without a DNA check. TRBV21-1 is deemed a pseudogene. The CDR3 length is 17 residues. CDR3 DNA: TGTCCGCTCCGAGCCACGAAAGCGTGGAAGGCCAAAAACATTCAGTACTTC. This translates into CPLRATKAWKAKNIQYF.

This clonotype has more than one count but fewer than ten. V is TRBV30 and J is TRBJ2-2; unclear D gene. Germline CDR1 reads GTSNPN; CDR2 reads SVGIG (reference sequence). V lost 3 bases to trimming and J lost 3 bases, with 14 bases between them. The CDR3 is 15 amino acids. As DNA, the CDR3 is TGTGCCTGGAGCGCAAGCAGCGAGGACACCGGGGAGCTGTTTTTT. Translated, it gives CAWSASSEDTGELFF.

CDR3 DNA: TGTGCCAGCAGTTTAATAGGGCATGGCTACACCTTC. Translation gives CASSLIGHGYTF. The V call is TRBV12-3 or TRBV12-4, the J call TRBJ1-2; no definite D call. V lost 2 bases and J lost 6, with 7 bases in between. This CDR3 is 12 amino acids long.

This clonotype was counted a few times. The genes are TRBV20-1 and TRBJ2-3; 9 nucleotides agree with TRBD1. The CDR3 spans 16 residues. Germline CDR1 and CDR2: DFQATT and SNEGSKA (reference sequence). Trimming at V came to 0 bases and at J to 0 bases, leaving 4 bases not matched to a gene. For the CDR3, the DNA is TGCAGTGCTAGAGACCGGACAGGGGCTAGCACAGATACGCAGTATTTT. Protein product: CSARDRTGASTDTQYF.

A few counts support this clonotype. The chain recombines TRBV7-8 with TRBJ1-1; D ambiguous. In germline, CDR1 is SGHVS, CDR2 FQNEAQ. CDR3 length: 15 residues. The V and J ends lost 1 base and 3 bases respectively, with 12 bases between them. Here the CDR3 DNA reads TGTGCCAGCAGCTTAGTCTCGAACGGGGACACTGAAGCTTTCTTT. Protein sequence: CASSLVSNGDTEAFF.

Only a few counts were recorded for this clonotype. The chain employs TRBV12-5 and TRBJ2-1; D ambiguous. Germline V gives CDR1 LGHNT, CDR2 FRNRAP. The CDR3 is made up of 11 amino acids. V lost 4 bases, J lost 6 bases, and 4 bases lay in between. The CDR3 region is CASGSFNEQFF. CDR3 sequence (DNA): TGTGCTAGTGGTTCTTTCAATGAGCAGTTCTTC.

There are many counts of this clonotype. The chain links TRBV29-1 to TRBJ1-4; TRBD1 matches 7 bases. This CDR3 is 12 amino acids long. Trimming took 3 bases from V and 7 from J; bases not matched to a gene: 2. Germline-derived CDR1 and CDR2 are SQVTM and ANQGSEA. The CDR3 DNA is TGCAGCGTTGACAGGGGGGGTGAAAAACTGTTTTTT. Its translation is CSVDRGGEKLFF.

The V and J genes are TRBV3-1 and TRBJ1-2; 8 bases agree with TRBD1. The CDR3 sequence is 15 residues long. The ends lost 2 bases at V and 8 bases at J; junction bases unmatched: 10. Germline V lookup: CDR1 LGHDT, CDR2 YNNKEL (reference sequence). This CDR3 is CASSQRTGLAPGYTF. DNA for the CDR3: TGTGCCAGCAGCCAAAGGACAGGGCTCGCTCCGGGCTACACCTTC.

This clonotype was seen a few times. The chain uses TRBV29-1 and TRBJ1-1; tentative D call: TRBD1 (5 bases). Germline-derived CDR1 and CDR2 are SQVTM and ANQGSEA. V was pared by 4 bases and J by 1 base, with 10 bases between. CDR3 length: 13 residues. The CDR3 loop is CSVARVSNTEAFF. Here the CDR3 DNA reads TGCAGCGTTGCCAGGGTCTCGAACACTGAAGCTTTCTTT.

The chain combines TRBV12-3 or TRBV12-4 with TRBJ1-5; D uncertain. The V gene lost 3 bases and the J gene lost 5 bases, with 14 bases spanning the gap. The CDR3 contains 15 residues. The CDR3 protein is CASSFDPYGHQPQHF. The CDR3 region has the DNA TGTGCCAGCAGTTTCGACCCTTACGGACATCAGCCCCAGCATTTT.

This chain uses TRBV20-1 with TRBJ2-5; 12 positions match TRBD2. CDR1 is DFQATT and CDR2 is SNEGSKA in the germline V gene (reference sequence). Unmatched junction bases numbered 9, after V lost 3 bases and J lost 4 bases. This CDR3 is 16 amino acids long. Here the CDR3 DNA reads TGCAGTGCTAGGCCTAGCGGGAGGGCCCTTAGAGAGACCCAGTACTTC. Protein sequence: CSARPSGRALRETQYF.

This clonotype was picked up a small number of times. The chain couples TRBV24-1 to TRBJ2-1, with D tentatively TRBD1 (5 bases). With 2 bases removed from V and 6 bases from J, the gap between germline ends came to 7 bases. From germline, CDR1 is KGHDR and CDR2 SFDVKD. This CDR3 contains 13 residues. This chain's CDR3 is CATSDYQGNEQFF. Here the CDR3 DNA reads TGTGCCACCAGTGATTATCAGGGCAATGAGCAGTTCTTC.